Included here is one T cell receptor beta chain sequence, with context. Its antigen is unknown. The record originates from a study of T cells in localized non-small cell lung cancer. Findings and limits, study-wide: Heterogeneity is still possible, as just one tumor region was sequenced.

Profiled with immunoSEQ multiplex PCR; TCRdb holds only in-frame clones, not every one. The repertoire holds under 100,000 clones, with more than 75% as singletons. This CDR3 spans 14 amino acids. Between the trimmed V and J ends, which lost 1 base and 5 bases, there was a span of 11 bases. The germline gives CDR1 SGHVS, CDR2 FQNEAQ. The source of this sequence is a woman aged 40-69 years with stage I squamous cell lung carcinoma. Sequences were derived from peripheral blood, sampled before any cancer treatment. V and J are TRBV7-8 and TRBJ2-5, with D tentatively TRBD1 (5 bases). The CDR3: CASSLEGVPETQYF. DNA for the CDR3: TGTGCCAGCAGCTTAGAAGGGGTCCCGGAGACCCAGTACTTC. Variable domain in full (rest from reference TRBV7-8 and TRBJ2-5): GAGVSQSPRYKVAKRGQDVALRCDPISGHVSLFWYQQALGQGPEFLTYFQNEAQLDKSGLPSDRFFAERPEGSVSTLKIQRTQQEDSAVYLCASSLEGVPETQYFGPGTRLLVL.